These 19 T cell receptor beta chains were all obtained from the same sample, sequenced in a study of chemoradiotherapy in HPV16-positive cancers. TCRdb keeps only in-frame clones here, not all; method: immunoSEQ multiplex PCR. The sample yields about 20,000 clones, approximately 87% seen once. This sample comprised blood, obtained from a patient who underwent chemoradiotherapy. The receptors shown here come from a human donor with HPV-associated anogenital cancer.

The rearrangement links TRBV4-1 to TRBJ2-2; no definite D call. V lost 0 bases, J lost 7 bases, and 6 bases lay in between. The CDR3 consists of 13 residues. The germline CDR1 and CDR2 sequences are MGHRA and YSYEKL. CDR3 in DNA: TGCGCCAGCAGCCAAGATCGCATCGGGGAGCTGTTTTTT. Its protein is CASSQDRIGELFF.

This CDR3 is CASTITQGEQYF. The CDR3, as DNA: TGTGCCAGCACCATCACCCAGGGCGAGCAGTACTTC. This chain uses TRBV28 with TRBJ2-7; tentatively, D is TRBD1 (5 bases). The V and J ends lost 7 bases and 6 bases respectively, with 13 bases between them. The germline V gene has CDR1 MDHEN and CDR2 SYDVKM. The CDR3 sequence is 12 residues long.

The chain couples TRBV28 to TRBJ1-2; D gene unclear. V was cut by 7 bases and J by 7 bases, with 13 bases left in between. Germline CDR1 MDHEN, CDR2 SYDVKM. The CDR3 consists of 12 residues. The DNA of the CDR3 is TGTGCCAGCACCAATGGGGTGAGTGGCTACACCTTC. Translating it yields CASTNGVSGYTF.

V usage is TRBV4-3 and J usage is TRBJ2-7, with 9 bases identical to TRBD1. Germline CDR1 and CDR2: LGHNA and YSLEER. V shed 1 base and J 4 bases; nucleotides not matched to a gene: 5. The length of the CDR3 is 15 residues. CDR3 amino acids: CASSQAAGTGYEQYF. The DNA of the CDR3 is TGCGCCAGCAGCCAAGCGGCCGGGACAGGGTACGAGCAGTACTTC.

V usage is TRBV27 and J usage is TRBJ1-6; possibly TRBD1 for D (5 bases). V was clipped by 5 bases and J by 4 bases, with 9 bases between them. Germline CDR1 and CDR2: MNHEY and SMNVEV (reference sequence). The CDR3 has 14 amino acids. In nucleotides, the CDR3 is TGTGCCAGCAGTCCAGGACAATATAATTCACCCCTCCACTTT. Amino acids: CASSPGQYNSPLHF.

The V and J genes are TRBV6-1 and TRBJ2-7; 8 bases are a match to TRBD2. Germline values: CDR1 MNHNS, CDR2 SASEGT. J lost 6 bases, V lost 8 bases, and 3 bases had no gene match. CDR3 length: 11 residues. CDR3 in amino acids: CASGGLGEQYF. In DNA form, the CDR3 reads TGTGCCAGCGGGGGACTAGGCGAGCAGTACTTC.

The chain carries TRBV18 and TRBJ2-7; TRBD2 might be the D (6 bases). Germline CDR1 is KGHSH and CDR2 is LQKENI. The CDR3 runs 16 residues. V lost 2 bases to trimming and J lost 7 bases, with 21 bases between them. CDR3 amino acids: CASSPSMGGSVSEQYF. CDR3 bases: TGTGCCAGCTCACCAAGTATGGGGGGTAGCGTGAGTGAGCAGTACTTC.

J is TRBJ1-3 and V is TRBV2; D remains ambiguous. Looked up from germline, CDR1 is SNHLY and CDR2 is FYNNEI. The ends were cut back, 6 bases at V and 0 bases at J, with 3 bases in the middle. The CDR3 has 12 residues. CDR3 protein: CASSPSGNTIYF. CDR3 nucleotides: TGTGCCAGCAGCCCCTCTGGAAACACCATATATTTT.

This clone was detected only once. The chain recombines TRBV15 with TRBJ2-3, with D perhaps TRBD2 (7 bases). The CDR3 runs 15 residues. From germline, CDR1 is LNHNV and CDR2 YYDKDF (reference sequence). Trimming stripped 5 bases from V and 0 bases from J, with 12 bases between. The CDR3 DNA reads as TGTGCCACCAGCGAGGGGGGGATCAGCACAGATACGCAGTATTTT. Its protein is CATSEGGISTDTQYF.

J is TRBJ2-5 and V is TRBV5-4, with D possibly matching TRBD1 (6 bases). This CDR3 has 15 residues. CDR1 is SGHNT and CDR2 is YYREEE in the germline V gene (reference sequence). V was trimmed by 3 bases and J by 2 bases, leaving 14 bases between them. The CDR3 bases are TGTGCCAGCAGCTCCGGGACAACCAGACAAGAGACCCAGTACTTC. Translation: CASSSGTTRQETQYF.

The V and J genes are TRBV18 and TRBJ2-3; 7 bases line up with TRBD1. V lost 3 bases to trimming and J lost 3 bases; unmatched junction nucleotides: 12. The germline gives CDR1 KGHSH, CDR2 LQKENI. The CDR3 is made up of 17 amino acids. Here the CDR3 DNA reads TGTGCCAGCTCACCGCTCGTAGGGGGCAAGGGAACAGATACGCAGTATTTT. It translates to CASSPLVGGKGTDTQYF.

V gene TRBV29-1 combines with J gene TRBJ2-1; 15 bases map to TRBD2. The germline gives CDR1 SQVTM, CDR2 ANQGSEA. After removal of 7 bases from V and 8 bases from J, the junction contained 3 bases not matched to a gene. This CDR3 contains 13 residues. The CDR3 region has the DNA TGCAGCGAGGGGACTAGCGGGAGGCATGAGCAGTTCTTC. Its protein product is CSEGTSGRHEQFF.

The chain recombines TRBV13 with TRBJ2-1; D remains unclear. This CDR3 has 14 residues. Germline CDR1 PRHDT, CDR2 FYEKMQ (reference sequence). The V end was cut by 1 base, the J end by 0 bases, with 4 bases between. In nucleotides, the CDR3 is TGTGCCAGCAGCTTAGTTCTCTCCTACAATGAGCAGTTCTTC. It codes for CASSLVLSYNEQFF.

V is TRBV7-7 and J is TRBJ1-1; tentatively, D is TRBD1 (5 bases). The CDR3 loop spans 15 amino acids. Trimming cost V 5 bases and J 1 base, with 14 bases left between them. Germline V gene data show CDR1 as SSHAT and CDR2 as FNYEAQ (reference sequence). The DNA of the CDR3 is TGTGCCAGCAGCCCTGCTAGTGGGGGGAACACTGAAGCTTTCTTT. Amino acid sequence: CASSPASGGNTEAFF.

The J gene is TRBJ2-5, the V gene TRBV7-2; unclear D gene. This CDR3 contains 13 residues. Germline V gives CDR1 SGHTA, CDR2 FQGNSA. The V end lost 5 bases, the J end lost 3 bases, and 10 bases lay between the germline ends. CDR3 in amino acids: CASSRAWEETQYF. DNA for the CDR3: TGTGCCAGCAGCCGCGCCTGGGAAGAGACCCAGTACTTC.

The V gene is TRBV21-1, the J gene TRBJ2-5; the table's D gene call, TRBD2, was not cross checked with the DNA. The assigned J gene may be wrong: the sequence end matches TRBJ2-7 better. TRBV21-1 is reported as a pseudogene. CDR3 length: 13 residues. The CDR3 region has the DNA TGTGCCAGCAGCAAGGAGGAGGTCTGCGAGCAGTACTTC. This gives the protein CASSKEEVCEQYF.

The chain links TRBV2 to TRBJ2-7; the D is unclear. The CDR3 is made up of 11 amino acids. Trimming pared 6 bases from V and 3 bases from J, leaving 6 bases between. Germline values: CDR1 SNHLY, CDR2 FYNNEI. The CDR3 region has the DNA TGTGCCAGCAGCCCCAGCTACGAGCAGTACTTC. This encodes CASSPSYEQYF.

This clone was seen a few times. J is TRBJ1-1 and V is TRBV29-1; tentatively, D is TRBD1 (5 bases). The ends were cut back, 7 bases at V and 0 bases at J, with 15 bases in the middle. Germline CDR1 reads SQVTM; CDR2 reads ANQGSEA. The CDR3 sequence is 14 residues long. CDR3 in DNA: TGCAGCGCCCAACGGGGGACCATGAACACTGAAGCTTTCTTT. Its protein is CSAQRGTMNTEAFF.

This chain links TRBV27 with TRBJ2-7; tentatively, D is TRBD2 (5 bases). Germline V gives CDR1 MNHEY, CDR2 SMNVEV (reference sequence). This CDR3 spans 15 amino acids. V was trimmed by 6 bases and J by 2 bases, leaving 17 bases between them. The CDR3 DNA is TGTGCCAGCAGGAGGAGGAGGTCAGCAACCTACGAGCAGTACTTC. Translating it yields CASRRRRSATYEQYF.